Reported below is one TCR beta chain. Its antigen is not identified. The source of the sample is a study of CD8 T cells in Susac syndrome. General study points: The authors acknowledged that the study's TCR sequencing and HLA analysis involved relatively few individuals.

CDR3 size: 15 residues. Trimming shortened V by 1 base and J by 0 bases, and 9 bases separated the two germline ends. In germline, CDR1 is LGHDT, CDR2 YNNKEL (reference sequence). The RNA input was roughly 0.45 to 1 ug, and it was reverse transcribed with random hexamers. Coverage of TCR beta CDR3 amplification by immunoSEQ multiplex PCR extended to 54 Vbeta and 13 Jbeta. TCRdb re-derived calls from the immunoSEQ multiplex PCR reads in MiXCR, one entry per CDR3 protein. The table records 150,000 to 180,000 distinct CDR3 sequences, around 95% of them present only once. This receptor was taken from a human donor with multiple sclerosis. The genes are TRBV3-1 and TRBJ1-1; D is uncertain. Sequenced: CD8+ T cells from PBMCs. The CDR3 region is CASSQGPSLNTEAFF. In nucleotides, the CDR3 is TGTGCCAGCAGCCAAGGGCCCTCCCTGAACACTGAAGCTTTCTTT.